This T cell receptor beta chain was found in a study of blood T cell repertoires in COVID-19. Looking at the study overall: Some COVID-19 samples were acute and others convalescent; all came from the United States, Italy and Spain. In each case, the material was cDNA or gDNA derived from T cells, B-cell-depleted T cells, or PBMCs.

In the source study's methods: Estimates of nucleated cell counts were drawn from the amplification of reference gene primers. Only in-frame clones appear in the TCRdb table, and some are missing; sequencing was by immunoSEQ multiplex PCR. V, J and clone size reflect that table, while D and trimming were determined from the DNA. Counted here are roughly 340,000 clones, 90% to 95% occurring once; the ten biggest clones make up roughly 3%. This CDR3 is 14 amino acids long. Germline CDR1 is MNHEY and CDR2 is SVGAGI. V lost 6 bases and J lost 2, with 13 bases in between. The genes are TRBV6-5 and TRBJ1-1; tentative D call: TRBD1 (6 bases). Sequencing was done on a sample of peripheral blood. The receptor was isolated from a woman under 30 who had recovered from COVID-19. The DNA of the CDR3 is TGTGCCAGCAGGATTTCGGACAGCAACACTGAAGCTTTCTTT. Translated, it gives CASRISDSNTEAFF.